The present T cell receptor (beta chain) was sequenced within a study of shared clonotypes between healthy human individuals. The authors loaded roughly 200 ng DNA, about 30,000 T cell genomes, into sorted-subset replicate PCRs. Per the original data handling: Junction-only immunoSEQ sequences carried no quality scores, so filtering differed. Repertoires were generated with immunoSEQ multiplex PCR, while TCRdb's copy carries only in-frame clones and drops some. V and J calls and clone size come straight from that table; D and trimming were deduced from the DNA. The table shows roughly 650,000 clones, with roughly 96% occurring only once. Findings of the study overall: Clonotype sharing across several donors was observed for around 5.1% of naive CD4 clonotypes.

J lost 6 bases, V lost 6 bases, and 4 bases had no gene match. CDR3 length equals 14 residues. Germline V gene data show CDR1 as MGHDK and CDR2 as SYGVNS. In the case of this clone: Its antigen is still unknown.

The naive CD8 population came from CD45RO-negative cells selected for CCR7, without terminally differentiated effector memory CD45RA+ cells. The J gene is TRBJ2-2, the V gene TRBV25-1; 10 bases align to TRBD1. This TCR derives from a woman in her 30s in good health. Sequencing used naive CD8+ T cells sorted from blood. In DNA form, the CDR3 reads TGTGCCAGCAGGGGACAGGGGCCGGCCGGGGAGCTGTTTTTT. Translated, it gives CASRGQGPAGELFF.